The 18 T cell receptor beta chains listed next were all sequenced from one sample in a study of T cell changes during pregnancy in multiple sclerosis. Some clones are missing from TCRdb's copy, which holds only in-frame ones; the method was immunoSEQ multiplex PCR. The data show fewer than 70,000 clones, approximately 87% seen once. The specimen was peripheral blood from another person, used as feeder cells. The receptors originated from a human donor whose cells served as feeder cells for cultures in a pregnancy study.

The chain is built from TRBV2 and TRBJ1-5; the D gene is possibly TRBD1 (5 bases). This CDR3 is 13 amino acids long. Trimming cost V 5 bases and J 5 bases, with 10 bases left between them. Germline V gene sequence: CDR1 SNHLY, CDR2 FYNNEI. CDR3 coding DNA: TGTGCCAGCAGTCGACAGCACTATCAGCCCCAGCATTTT. Protein sequence: CASSRQHYQPQHF. The full variable domain, its missing parts supplied by reference TRBV2 and TRBJ1-5, is EPEVTQTPSHQVTQMGQEVILRCVPISNHLYFYWYRQILGQKVEFLVSFYNNEISEKSEIFDDQFSVERPDGSNFTLKIRSTKLEDSAMYFCASSRQHYQPQHFGDGTRLSIL.

The chain recombines TRBV7-2 with TRBJ1-1, with D uncertain. Trimming shortened V by 2 bases and J by 1 base, and 8 bases separated the two germline ends. Germline V CDR1 and CDR2: SGHTA, FQGNSA. This CDR3 region has 14 residues. The DNA for the CDR3 is TGTGCCAGCAGCTTACCCAGAAGGAACACTGAAGCTTTCTTT. It translates to CASSLPRRNTEAFF.

This clone was recorded once. This sequence joins TRBV5-1 and TRBJ2-1; a possible D gene is TRBD1 (5 bases). Germline V gene sequence: CDR1 SGHRS, CDR2 YFSETQ. The length of the CDR3 is 13 residues. The V and J ends lost 5 bases and 3 bases respectively, with 9 bases between them. The CDR3 DNA sequence: TGCGCCAGCAGACCTGACAGCTACAATGAGCAGTTCTTC. It is translated as CASRPDSYNEQFF.

V gene TRBV5-1 combines with J gene TRBJ1-2; TRBD1 matches at 7 bases. Germline assignment: CDR1 SGHRS and CDR2 YFSETQ. There are 15 residues in the CDR3. The J segment lost 3 bases and the V segment lost 5 bases, leaving 10 bases of the junction unmatched. CDR3 DNA: TGCGCCAGCAGGGCGACTGCAGGGGGTGACTATGGCTACACCTTC. Amino acids: CASRATAGGDYGYTF. Full variable domain (missing parts from reference TRBV5-1 and TRBJ1-2): KAGVTQTPRYLIKTRGQQVTLSCSPISGHRSVSWYQQTPGQGLQFLFEYFSETQRNKGNFPGRFSGRQFSNSRSEMNVSTLELGDSALYLCASRATAGGDYGYTFGSGTRLTVV.

This chain uses TRBV7-9 with TRBJ2-7; 7 nucleotides match TRBD2. The V and J ends lost 5 bases and 0 bases, in that order; junction bases with no gene match: 7. The CDR3 runs 15 residues. Per the germline V gene, CDR1 is SEHNR and CDR2 is FQNEAQ (reference sequence). This CDR3 is CASSPRAGISYEQYF. The CDR3 nucleotides are TGTGCCAGCAGCCCCCGAGCGGGGATCTCCTACGAGCAGTACTTC. Supplemented by reference TRBV7-9 and TRBJ2-7, the full variable domain reads DTGVSQNPRHKITKRGQNVTFRCDPISEHNRLYWYRQTLGQGPEFLTYFQNEAQLEKSRLLSDRFSAERPKGSFSTLEIQRTEQGDSAMYLCASSPRAGISYEQYFGPGTRLTVT.

This clone appeared a few times. The rearrangement joins TRBV11-2 to TRBJ1-6; 9 nucleotides line up with TRBD1. The CDR3 is 14 residues long. The V gene's germline CDR1 is SGHAT and CDR2 FQNNGV. V was pared by 6 bases and J by 9 bases, with 6 bases of the junction left unmatched. CDR3 bases: TGTGCCAGCAGTACTACAGGGGGCAGTTCACCCCTCCACTTT. It yields the protein CASSTTGGSSPLHF.

The rearrangement joins TRBV27 to TRBJ2-7; D might be TRBD1 (6 bases). The V end was cut by 2 bases, the J end by 5 bases, with 13 bases between. Germline V lookup: CDR1 MNHEY, CDR2 SMNVEV (reference sequence). This CDR3 has 14 residues. The DNA for the CDR3 is TGTGCCAGCAGTTTACAGGGGCGCGGGCACGAGCAGTACTTC. It translates to CASSLQGRGHEQYF.

The rearrangement uses TRBV28 and TRBJ1-1; possibly TRBD1 for D (5 bases). Germline assignment: CDR1 MDHEN and CDR2 SYDVKM. This CDR3 contains 15 residues. V gave up 6 bases and J gave up 6 bases, with 20 bases separating them. The CDR3 is CASSGRQFSVAEAFF. Written as DNA, the CDR3 is TGTGCCAGCAGCGGACGACAGTTCTCGGTTGCTGAAGCTTTCTTT.

The chain combines TRBV9 with TRBJ1-2, with 7 bases aligning to TRBD1. With 5 bases clipped from V and 1 base from J, the junction kept 8 bases outside the gene matches. This CDR3 is built from 15 residues. The germline CDR1 and CDR2 sequences are SGDLS and YYNGEE. CDR3 coding DNA: TGTGCCAGCAGTCCAACCGGGACAGTTAACTATGGCTACACCTTC. It is translated as CASSPTGTVNYGYTF.

The J gene is TRBJ2-7, the V gene TRBV7-9, with 8 positions matching TRBD2. The CDR3 has 14 amino acids. V gave up 5 bases and J gave up 3 bases; unmatched junction bases: 6. The germline V gene has CDR1 SEHNR and CDR2 FQNEAQ (reference sequence). CDR3 in DNA: TGTGCCAGCAGCCCGACCACTAGCGGCTACGAGCAGTACTTC. Translation: CASSPTTSGYEQYF.

This clone was observed once. V usage is TRBV5-4 and J usage is TRBJ2-1; 16 bases line up with TRBD2. Germline CDR1 and CDR2: SGHNT and YYREEE (reference sequence). The ends lost 3 bases at V and 4 bases at J; junction bases unmatched: 10. The CDR3 runs to 19 residues. The CDR3 loop reads CASSYGTSGRGGLYNEQFF. DNA for the CDR3: TGTGCCAGCAGCTACGGGACTAGCGGGAGGGGGGGCCTATACAATGAGCAGTTCTTC.

This clone was detected only a few times. The chain has TRBV28 and TRBJ1-5, with D maybe TRBD1 (5 bases). The CDR3 sequence is 12 residues long. Germline CDR1 and CDR2: MDHEN and SYDVKM. V lost 7 bases and J lost 7, with 11 bases in between. CDR3 protein: CASTGGDQPQHF. CDR3 DNA: TGTGCCAGCACGGGAGGGGACCAGCCCCAGCATTTT. The full variable domain, with the rest looked up from reference TRBV28 and TRBJ1-5, is DVKVTQSSRYLVKRTGEKVFLECVQDMDHENMFWYRQDPGLGLRLIYFSYDVKMKEKGDIPEGYSVSREKKERFSLILESASTNQTSMYLCASTGGDQPQHFGDGTRLSIL.

The chain has TRBV4-1 and TRBJ2-5; 8 bases align to TRBD1. Germline-derived CDR1 and CDR2 are MGHRA and YSYEKL. V lost 4 bases and J lost 7; bases outside the gene matches: 5. This CDR3 region has 13 residues. The chain's CDR3 is CASSPGQGATQYF. The CDR3 nucleotides are TGCGCCAGCAGCCCCGGCCAGGGGGCGACCCAGTACTTC.

V gene TRBV7-9 combines with J gene TRBJ2-2, with unresolved D. CDR3 size: 10 residues. Germline V gives CDR1 SEHNR, CDR2 FQNEAQ (reference sequence). V was pared by 4 bases and J by 9 bases, with 3 bases between. CDR3 sequence (DNA): TGTGCCAGCAGCTCCCGGGAGCTGTTTTTT. It yields the protein CASSSRELFF.

The chain uses TRBV2 and TRBJ1-2, with TRBD1 as a possible D gene (6 bases). Germline V gene lookup returns CDR1 SNHLY and CDR2 FYNNEI. Between the trimmed V and J ends, which lost 7 bases and 4 bases, there was a span of 10 bases. The CDR3 is 12 residues long. CDR3 residues: CASNRELYGYTF. The CDR3, as DNA: TGTGCCAGCAACAGGGAACTCTATGGCTACACCTTC.

V and J are TRBV29-1 and TRBJ1-4; D remains ambiguous. Germline V lookup: CDR1 SQVTM, CDR2 ANQGSEA. V lost 5 bases, J lost 7 bases, and 8 bases lay in between. The CDR3 is 11 residues long. The CDR3 nucleotides read TGCAGCGTTACATCGGGTGAAAAACTGTTTTTT. Its translation: CSVTSGEKLFF.

This chain uses TRBV7-2 with TRBJ2-2, with unresolved D. CDR3 length: 14 residues. The germline CDR1 and CDR2 sequences are SGHTA and FQGNSA. Trimming left V 5 bases short and J 5 bases short, with 12 bases between. The chain's CDR3 is CASSPRSYTGELFF. In DNA form, the CDR3 reads TGTGCCAGCAGCCCGAGATCGTATACCGGGGAGCTGTTTTTT.

The V gene is TRBV7-6, the J gene TRBJ2-2; D uncertain. Deletions cut 3 bases from V and 5 bases from J, with 4 bases between. CDR1 is SGHVS, CDR2 FNYEAQ, per germline. The CDR3 length is 12 residues. The CDR3 DNA is TGTGCCAGCAGCTTTCAAACCGGGGAGCTGTTTTTT. Its translation: CASSFQTGELFF.